The 5 T cell receptor beta chains given below trace back to one sample, sequenced in a study of CD8 T cells in ankylosing spondylitis. TCRdb reprocessed the 5' RACE reads with MiXCR, giving one entry per CDR3 protein. The sample records 150,000 to 200,000 distinct CDR3 sequences, about 20% being singletons. Sequenced material: blood, either unsorted or a sorted T cell fraction (not recorded which). Receptor source: a male donor under 30 with ankylosing spondylitis or in good health (not recorded which).

The gene calls are TRBV6-5 and TRBJ1-2, with D possibly being TRBD1 (5 bases). Germline lookup yields CDR1 MNHEY and CDR2 SVGAGI. Trimming removed 7 bases from V and 4 bases from J, with 13 bases in between. This CDR3 contains 13 residues. CDR3 nucleotides: TGTGCCAGCACTCAGGGAAATACCTATGGCTACACCTTC. This gives the protein CASTQGNTYGYTF.

There are many counts of this clonotype. The chain joins TRBV12-3 or TRBV12-4 to TRBJ2-1; 11 nucleotides match TRBD1. The V segment lost 4 bases and the J segment 10 bases; nucleotides outside the gene matches: 9. The CDR3 has 15 residues. The DNA of the CDR3 is TGTGCCAGCAGTTCCCCCGGACAGGGGGCACTGGAGCAGTTCTTC. It codes for CASSSPGQGALEQFF.

In its sample, this clonotype was seen many times. The chain employs TRBV12-3 or TRBV12-4 and TRBJ2-7; 8 bases align to TRBD2. The ends lost 5 bases at V and 6 bases at J; junction bases unmatched: 15. The CDR3 consists of 16 residues. In DNA form, the CDR3 reads TGTGCCAGCAGTCCCGGGCTAGCGGGCTTTATCTCCGAGCAGTACTTC. Amino acid sequence: CASSPGLAGFISEQYF.

This clonotype was recorded at least ten times. The V and J genes are TRBV12-3 or TRBV12-4 and TRBJ2-7; D is uncertain. The CDR3 has 12 amino acids. The V end was cut by 5 bases, the J end by 1 base, with 6 bases between. This chain's CDR3 is CASSLGSYEQYF. The CDR3 DNA reads as TGTGCCAGCAGTCTCGGTTCCTACGAGCAGTACTTC.

The chain combines TRBV10-3 with TRBJ2-5; D is undetermined. The CDR3 length is 14 residues. V dropped 5 bases and J dropped 0 bases, with 10 bases sitting between them. Germline lookup yields CDR1 ENHRY and CDR2 SYGVKD. CDR3 DNA: TGTGCCATCAGTCTGAACAACCACCAAGAGACCCAGTACTTC. It specifies CAISLNNHQETQYF.